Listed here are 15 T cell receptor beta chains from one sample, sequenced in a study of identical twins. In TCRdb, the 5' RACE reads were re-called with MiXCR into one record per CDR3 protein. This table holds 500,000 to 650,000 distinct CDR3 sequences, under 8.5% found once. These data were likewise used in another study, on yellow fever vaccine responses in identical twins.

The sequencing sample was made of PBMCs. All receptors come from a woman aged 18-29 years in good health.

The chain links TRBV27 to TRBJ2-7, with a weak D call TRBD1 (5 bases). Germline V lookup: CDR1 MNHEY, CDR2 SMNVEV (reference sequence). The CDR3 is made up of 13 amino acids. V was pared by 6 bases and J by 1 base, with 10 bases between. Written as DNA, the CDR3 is TGTGCCAGCAGACCAGACAGTTCCTACGAGCAGTACTTC. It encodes CASRPDSSYEQYF.

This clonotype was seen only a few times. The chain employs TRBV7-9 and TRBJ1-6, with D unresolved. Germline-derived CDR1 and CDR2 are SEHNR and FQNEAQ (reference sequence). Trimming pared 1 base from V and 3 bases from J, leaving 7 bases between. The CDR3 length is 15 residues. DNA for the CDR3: TGTGCCAGCAGCTTAGTTAGTGGCTATAATTCACCCCTCCACTTT. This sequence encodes CASSLVSGYNSPLHF.

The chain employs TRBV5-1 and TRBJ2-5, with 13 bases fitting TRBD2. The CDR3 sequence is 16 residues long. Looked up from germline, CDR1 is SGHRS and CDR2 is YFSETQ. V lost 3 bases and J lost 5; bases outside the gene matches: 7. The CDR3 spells CASSSLPTSGGETQYF. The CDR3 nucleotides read TGCGCCAGCAGCTCTCTCCCGACTAGCGGGGGGGAGACCCAGTACTTC.

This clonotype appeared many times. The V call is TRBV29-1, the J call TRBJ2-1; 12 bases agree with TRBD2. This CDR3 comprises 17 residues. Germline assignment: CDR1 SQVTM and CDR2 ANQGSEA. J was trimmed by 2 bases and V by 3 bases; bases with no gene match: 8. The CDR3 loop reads CSVDSGASGGAYNEQFF. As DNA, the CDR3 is TGCAGCGTTGATTCCGGGGCTAGCGGGGGGGCCTACAATGAGCAGTTCTTC.

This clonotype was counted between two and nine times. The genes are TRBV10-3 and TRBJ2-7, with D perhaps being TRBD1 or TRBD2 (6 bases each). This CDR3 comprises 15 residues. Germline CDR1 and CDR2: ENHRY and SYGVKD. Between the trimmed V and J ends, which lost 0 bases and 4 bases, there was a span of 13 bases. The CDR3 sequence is CAISESGGPNYEQYV. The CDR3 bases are TGTGCCATCAGTGAGTCTGGGGGGCCCAATTACGAGCAGTACGTC.

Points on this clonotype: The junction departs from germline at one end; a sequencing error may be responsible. The CDR3 protein is CATSDATGYGEAFF. CDR3 nucleotide sequence: TGTGCCACCAGCGATGCAACAGGGTACGGTGAAGCTTTTTTT. This chain connects TRBV15 to TRBJ1-1, with a tentative D call TRBD1 (6 bases). CDR1 and CDR2 from the germline V gene are LNHNV and YYDKDF (reference sequence). This CDR3 is 14 amino acids long.

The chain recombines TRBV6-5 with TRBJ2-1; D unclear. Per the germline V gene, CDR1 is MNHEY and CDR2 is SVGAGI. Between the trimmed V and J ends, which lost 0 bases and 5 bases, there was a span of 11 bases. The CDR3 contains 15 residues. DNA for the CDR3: TGTGCCAGCAGTTACTCTGCATATCCCAACAATGAGCAGTTCTTC. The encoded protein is CASSYSAYPNNEQFF.

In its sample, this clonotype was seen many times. The CDR3 nucleotides read TGCGCCAGCTCAACCGGCGGGGAGCTGTTTTTT. Its protein product is CASSTGGELFF. V usage is TRBV5-1 and J usage is TRBJ2-2; no reliable D call. V gave up 7 bases and J gave up 7 bases, with 8 bases separating them. Germline V gene data show CDR1 as SGHRS and CDR2 as YFSETQ. The CDR3 spans 11 residues.

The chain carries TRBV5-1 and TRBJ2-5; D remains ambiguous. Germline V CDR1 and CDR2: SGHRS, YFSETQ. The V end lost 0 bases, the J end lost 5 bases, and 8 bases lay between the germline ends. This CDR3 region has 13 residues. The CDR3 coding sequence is TGCGCCAGCAGCTTGGTTACCTCTGAGACCCAGTACTTC. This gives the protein CASSLVTSETQYF. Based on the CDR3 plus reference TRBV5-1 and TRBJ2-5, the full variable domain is KAGVTQTPRYLIKTRGQQVTLSCSPISGHRSVSWYQQTPGQGLQFLFEYFSETQRNKGNFPGRFSGRQFSNSRSEMNVSTLELGDSALYLCASSLVTSETQYFGPGTRLLVL.

The CDR3 DNA follows: TGTGCCACGGGGCCTGGACAGACCTCCAATGAGCAGTTCTTC. Translation: CATGPGQTSNEQFF. The chain uses TRBV24-1 and TRBJ2-1; maybe TRBD1 (6 bases). Between the trimmed V and J ends, which lost 10 bases and 6 bases, there was a span of 18 bases. Germline lookup yields CDR1 KGHDR and CDR2 SFDVKD. The CDR3 is 14 amino acids.

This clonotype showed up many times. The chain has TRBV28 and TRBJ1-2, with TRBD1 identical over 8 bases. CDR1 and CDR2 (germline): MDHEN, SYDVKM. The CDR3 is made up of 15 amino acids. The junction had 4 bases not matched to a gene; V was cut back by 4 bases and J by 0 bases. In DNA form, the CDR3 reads TGTGCCAGCAGTTCGACAGGGGTGGCTAACTATGGCTACACCTTC. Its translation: CASSSTGVANYGYTF.

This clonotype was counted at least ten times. The CDR3 reads CASSKTYSNQPQHF. The CDR3 bases are TGTGCCAGCAGTAAAACTTATAGCAATCAGCCCCAGCATTTT. The gene calls are TRBV2 and TRBJ1-5; D gene uncertain. This CDR3 contains 14 residues. Deletions cut 5 bases from V and 0 bases from J, with 8 bases between. Germline assignment: CDR1 SNHLY and CDR2 FYNNEI. The entire variable domain, with the rest obtained from reference TRBV2 and TRBJ1-5, is as follows: EPEVTQTPSHQVTQMGQEVILRCVPISNHLYFYWYRQILGQKVEFLVSFYNNEISEKSEIFDDQFSVERPDGSNFTLKIRSTKLEDSAMYFCASSKTYSNQPQHFGDGTRLSIL.

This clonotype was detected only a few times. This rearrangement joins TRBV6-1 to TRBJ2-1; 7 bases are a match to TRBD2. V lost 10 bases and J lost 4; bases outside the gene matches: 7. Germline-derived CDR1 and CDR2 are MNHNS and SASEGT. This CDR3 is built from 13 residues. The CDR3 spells CATLGGGYNEQFF. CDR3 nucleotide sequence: TGTGCCACACTGGGGGGGGGTTACAATGAGCAGTTCTTC.

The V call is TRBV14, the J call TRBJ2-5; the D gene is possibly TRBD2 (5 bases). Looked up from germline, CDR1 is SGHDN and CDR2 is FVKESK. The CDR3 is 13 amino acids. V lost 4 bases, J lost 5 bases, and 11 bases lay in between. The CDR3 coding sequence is TGTGCCAGCAGCCGGAGGCGCGTGGAGACCCAGTACTTC. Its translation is CASSRRRVETQYF.

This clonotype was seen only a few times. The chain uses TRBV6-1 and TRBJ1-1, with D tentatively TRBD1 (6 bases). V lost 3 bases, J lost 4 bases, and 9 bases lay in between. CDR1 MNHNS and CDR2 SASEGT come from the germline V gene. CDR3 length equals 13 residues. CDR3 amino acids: CASSDEGGTEAFF. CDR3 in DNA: TGTGCCAGCAGTGACGAGGGGGGCACTGAAGCTTTCTTT.